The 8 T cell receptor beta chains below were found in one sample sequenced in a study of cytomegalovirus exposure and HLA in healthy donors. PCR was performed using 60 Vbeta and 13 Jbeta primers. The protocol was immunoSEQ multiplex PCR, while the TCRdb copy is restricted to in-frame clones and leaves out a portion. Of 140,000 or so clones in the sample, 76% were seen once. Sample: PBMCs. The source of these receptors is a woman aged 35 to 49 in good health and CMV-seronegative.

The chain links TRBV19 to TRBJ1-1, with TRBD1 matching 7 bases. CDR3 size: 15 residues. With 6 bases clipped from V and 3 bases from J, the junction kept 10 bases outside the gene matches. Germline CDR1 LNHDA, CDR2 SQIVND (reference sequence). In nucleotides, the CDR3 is TGTGCCAGTAGCCCAAGGGGGCGCGGGGACACTGAAGCTTTCTTT. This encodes CASSPRGRGDTEAFF. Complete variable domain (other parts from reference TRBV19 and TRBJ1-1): DGGITQSPKYLFRKEGQNVTLSCEQNLNHDAMYWYRQDPGQGLRLIYYSQIVNDFQKGDIAEGYSVSREKKESFPLTVTSAQKNPTAFYLCASSPRGRGDTEAFFGQGTRLTVV.

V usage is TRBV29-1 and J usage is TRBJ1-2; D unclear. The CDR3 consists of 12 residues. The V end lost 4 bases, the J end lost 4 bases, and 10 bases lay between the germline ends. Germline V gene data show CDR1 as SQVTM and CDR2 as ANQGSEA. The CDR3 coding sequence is TGCAGCGTTGTGGGCACCCGCTATGGCTACACCTTC. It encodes CSVVGTRYGYTF.

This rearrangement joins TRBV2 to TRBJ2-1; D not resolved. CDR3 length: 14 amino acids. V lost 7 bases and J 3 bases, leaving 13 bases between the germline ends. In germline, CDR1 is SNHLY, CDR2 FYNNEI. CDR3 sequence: CASKTARGYNEQFF. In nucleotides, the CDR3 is TGTGCCAGCAAGACTGCCCGTGGCTACAATGAGCAGTTCTTC.

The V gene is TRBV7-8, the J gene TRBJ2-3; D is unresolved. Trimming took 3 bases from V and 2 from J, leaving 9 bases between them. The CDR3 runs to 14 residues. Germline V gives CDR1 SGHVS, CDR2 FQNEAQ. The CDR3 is CASSFDIYTDTQYF. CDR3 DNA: TGTGCCAGCAGCTTCGACATATACACAGATACGCAGTATTTT.

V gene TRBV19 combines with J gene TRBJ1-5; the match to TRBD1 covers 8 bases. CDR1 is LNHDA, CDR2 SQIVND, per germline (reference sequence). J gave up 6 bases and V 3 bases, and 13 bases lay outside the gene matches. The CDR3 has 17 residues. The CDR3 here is CASSIVYADRDGQPQHF. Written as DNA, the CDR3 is TGTGCCAGTAGTATTGTATATGCGGACAGGGACGGTCAGCCCCAGCATTTT.

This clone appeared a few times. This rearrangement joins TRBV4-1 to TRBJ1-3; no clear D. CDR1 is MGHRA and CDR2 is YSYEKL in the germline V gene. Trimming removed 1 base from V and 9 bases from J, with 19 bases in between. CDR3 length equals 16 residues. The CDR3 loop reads CASSQVGERAAATIYF. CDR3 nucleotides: TGCGCCAGCAGCCAAGTAGGCGAACGCGCGGCCGCCACCATATATTTT.

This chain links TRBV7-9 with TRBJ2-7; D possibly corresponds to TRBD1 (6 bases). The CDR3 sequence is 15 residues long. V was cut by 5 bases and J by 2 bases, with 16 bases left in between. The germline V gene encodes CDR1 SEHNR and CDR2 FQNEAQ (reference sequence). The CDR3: CASSVSVGQTYEQYF. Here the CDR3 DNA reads TGTGCCAGCAGCGTAAGCGTCGGACAGACCTACGAGCAGTACTTC.

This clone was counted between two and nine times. CDR3 DNA sequence: TGTGCCAGCAGCTTTGGGGGACAGGGGACAGATACGCAGTATTTT. Protein: CASSFGGQGTDTQYF. The rearrangement links TRBV11-3 to TRBJ2-3; 10 bases match TRBD1. Trimming took 3 bases from V and 3 from J; bases not matched to a gene: 3. Germline V CDR1 and CDR2: SGHNT, YENEEA. The CDR3 loop spans 15 amino acids.